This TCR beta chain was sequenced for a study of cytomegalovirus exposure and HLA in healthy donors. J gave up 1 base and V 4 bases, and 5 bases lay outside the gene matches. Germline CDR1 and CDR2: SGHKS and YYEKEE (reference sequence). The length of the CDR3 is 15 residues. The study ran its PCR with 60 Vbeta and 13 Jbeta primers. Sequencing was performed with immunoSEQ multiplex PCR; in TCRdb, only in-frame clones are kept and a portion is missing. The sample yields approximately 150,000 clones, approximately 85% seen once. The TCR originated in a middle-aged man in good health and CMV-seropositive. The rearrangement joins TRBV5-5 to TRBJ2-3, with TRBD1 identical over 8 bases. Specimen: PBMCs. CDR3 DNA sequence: TGTGCCAGCAGCCGGCAGGGGGCTGGCACAGATACGCAGTATTTT. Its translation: CASSRQGAGTDTQYF.